Below, one T cell receptor beta chain is given with its context. Antigen specificity is unknown. CD45RO/CCR7/CD25/CD127/CD95/CD27 separated CD4+ naive, central memory, regulatory and stem cell-like memory cells by sorting. What was sequenced were expressed TCRB transcripts, since all of the isolated RNA had been reverse transcribed. This table comes from immunoSEQ multiplex PCR, and its TCRdb copy is limited to in-frame clones, with some not included. This table holds approximately 20,000 clones, more than 45% found once. The data derive from a study of beta chain features in type 1 diabetes. This CDR3 has 14 amino acids. With 0 bases clipped from V and 15 bases from J, the junction kept 11 bases outside the gene matches. In germline, CDR1 is SGHTA, CDR2 FQGNSA. Study-wide points: People with Type 1 diabetes carried modestly yet significantly shorter TCRB CDR3s in all four CD4+ subsets. VDJ junctions sequenced from type 1 diabetes patients showed fewer insertions and more deletions. It was among patients, rather than healthy donors, that naive, central memory and Treg TCRB repertoires appeared more similar. For patients and controls alike, PCR might favor shorter templates to the same degree.

The clonotype originates from a man younger than 35 with type 1 diabetes. Sequencing was done on a sample of stem cell memory CD4+ T cells from blood. V usage is TRBV7-2 and J usage is TRBJ2-1; 7 nucleotides align to TRBD2. The CDR3 region is CASSLAGGRYVRFF. The CDR3 nucleotides are TGTGCCAGCAGCTTAGCGGGAGGGCGGTATGTTCGGTTCTTC.